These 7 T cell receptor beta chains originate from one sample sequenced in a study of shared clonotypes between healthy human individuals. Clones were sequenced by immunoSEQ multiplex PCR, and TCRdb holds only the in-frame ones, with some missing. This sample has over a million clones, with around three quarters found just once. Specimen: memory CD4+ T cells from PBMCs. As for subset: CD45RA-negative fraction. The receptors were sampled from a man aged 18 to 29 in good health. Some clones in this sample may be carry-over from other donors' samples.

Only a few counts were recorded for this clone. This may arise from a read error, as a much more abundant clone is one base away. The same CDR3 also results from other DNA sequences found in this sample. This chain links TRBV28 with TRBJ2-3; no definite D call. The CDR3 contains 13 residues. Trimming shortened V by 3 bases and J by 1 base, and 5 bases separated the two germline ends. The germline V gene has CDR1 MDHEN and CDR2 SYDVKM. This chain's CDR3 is CASSLLGTDTQYF. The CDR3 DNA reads TGTGCCAGCAGTTTGCTAGGCACAGATACGCAGTATTTT.

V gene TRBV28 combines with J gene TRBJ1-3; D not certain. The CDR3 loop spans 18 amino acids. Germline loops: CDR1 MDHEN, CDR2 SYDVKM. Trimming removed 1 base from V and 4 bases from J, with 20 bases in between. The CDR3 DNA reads TGTGCCAGCAGTTTATTTCACGTGCGGGGTGAGAGCGGAAACACCATATATTTT. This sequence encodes CASSLFHVRGESGNTIYF.

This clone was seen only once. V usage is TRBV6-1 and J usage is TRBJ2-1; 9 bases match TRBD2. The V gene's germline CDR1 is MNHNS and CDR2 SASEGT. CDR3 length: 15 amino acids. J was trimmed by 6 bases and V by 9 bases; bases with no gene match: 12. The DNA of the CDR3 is TGTGCCAGTCGGATGATAGCGGGAGTGTCCAATGAGCAGTTCTTC. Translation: CASRMIAGVSNEQFF.

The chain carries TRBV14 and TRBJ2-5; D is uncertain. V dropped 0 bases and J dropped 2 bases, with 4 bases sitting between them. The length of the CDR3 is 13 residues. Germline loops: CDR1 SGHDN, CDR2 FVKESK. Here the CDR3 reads CASSQDLQETQYF. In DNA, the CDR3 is TGTGCCAGCAGCCAAGATCTTCAAGAGACCCAGTACTTC.

The CDR3 is CASSHRLAYEQYF. CDR3 bases: TGTGCCAGCAGTCACCGACTAGCCTACGAGCAGTACTTC. This chain joins TRBV28 and TRBJ2-7, with D tentatively TRBD2 (6 bases). Trimming removed 5 bases at V and 2 bases at J, with 10 bases between. Germline values: CDR1 MDHEN, CDR2 SYDVKM. This CDR3 region has 13 residues.

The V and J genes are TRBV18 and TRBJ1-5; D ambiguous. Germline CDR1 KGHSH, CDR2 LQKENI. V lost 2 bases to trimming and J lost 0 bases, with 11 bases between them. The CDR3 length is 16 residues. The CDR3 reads CASSPGIPYSNQPQHF. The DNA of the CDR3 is TGTGCCAGCTCACCAGGTATCCCATATAGCAATCAGCCCCAGCATTTT.

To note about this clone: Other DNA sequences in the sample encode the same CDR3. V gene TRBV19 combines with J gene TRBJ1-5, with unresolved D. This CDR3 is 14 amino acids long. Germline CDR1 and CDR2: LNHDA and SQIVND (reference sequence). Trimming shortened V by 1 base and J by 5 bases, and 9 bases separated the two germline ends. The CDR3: CASSIGGIDQPQHF. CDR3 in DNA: TGTGCCAGTAGTATAGGCGGGATCGATCAGCCCCAGCATTTT.